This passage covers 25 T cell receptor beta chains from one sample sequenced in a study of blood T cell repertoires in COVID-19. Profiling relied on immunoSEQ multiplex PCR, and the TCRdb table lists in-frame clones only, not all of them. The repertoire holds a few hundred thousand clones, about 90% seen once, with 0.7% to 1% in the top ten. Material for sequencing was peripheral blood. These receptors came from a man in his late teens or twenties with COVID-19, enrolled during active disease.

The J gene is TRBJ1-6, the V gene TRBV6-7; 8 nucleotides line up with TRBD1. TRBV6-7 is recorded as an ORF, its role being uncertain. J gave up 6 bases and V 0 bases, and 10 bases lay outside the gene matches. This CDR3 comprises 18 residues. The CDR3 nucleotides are TGTGCCAGCAGTTACTCGATGATCAGGACAGGGTGTAATTCACCCCTCCACTTT. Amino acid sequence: CASSYSMIRTGCNSPLHF.

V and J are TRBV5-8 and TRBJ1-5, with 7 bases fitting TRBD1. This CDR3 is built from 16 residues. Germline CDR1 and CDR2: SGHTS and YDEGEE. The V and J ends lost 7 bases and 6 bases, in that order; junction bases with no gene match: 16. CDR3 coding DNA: TGTGCCAGCTTAAGAGTATTGGGGGCAGGGGGTCAGCCCCAGCATTTT. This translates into CASLRVLGAGGQPQHF.

In DNA form, the CDR3 reads TGTGCCAGCCACCTTTTGGTGGGGAGTGAAGCTTTCTTT. Encoded protein: CASHLLVGSEAFF. The V gene is TRBV7-9, the J gene TRBJ1-1, with no clear D. Germline V gene lookup returns CDR1 SEHNR and CDR2 FQNEAQ (reference sequence). The germline V and J ends were trimmed by 8 bases and 7 bases, with 17 bases remaining between them. This CDR3 comprises 13 residues.

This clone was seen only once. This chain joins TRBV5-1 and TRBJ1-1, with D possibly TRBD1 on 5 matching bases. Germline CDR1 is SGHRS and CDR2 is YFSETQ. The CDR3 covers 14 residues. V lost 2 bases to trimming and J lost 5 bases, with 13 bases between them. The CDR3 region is CASSLLGDKTEAFF. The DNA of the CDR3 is TGCGCCAGCAGCTTATTAGGGGATAAGACTGAAGCTTTCTTT.

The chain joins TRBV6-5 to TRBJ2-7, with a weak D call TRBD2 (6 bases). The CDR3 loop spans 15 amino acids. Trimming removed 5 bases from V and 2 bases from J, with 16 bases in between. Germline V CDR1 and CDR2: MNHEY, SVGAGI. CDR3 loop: CASSPGGSGTYEQYF. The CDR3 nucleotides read TGTGCCAGCAGTCCGGGTGGTAGCGGTACCTACGAGCAGTACTTC.

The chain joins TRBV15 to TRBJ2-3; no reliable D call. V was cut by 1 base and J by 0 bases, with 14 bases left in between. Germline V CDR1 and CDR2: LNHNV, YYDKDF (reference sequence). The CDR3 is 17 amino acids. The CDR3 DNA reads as TGTGCCACCAGCAGAGCTGACTCGGGTTCAAGCACAGATACGCAGTATTTT. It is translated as CATSRADSGSSTDTQYF. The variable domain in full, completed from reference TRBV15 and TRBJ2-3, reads DAMVIQNPRYQVTQFGKPVTLSCSQTLNHNVMYWYQQKSSQAPKLLFHYYDKDFNNEADTPDNFQSRRPNTSFCFLDIRSPGLGDTAMYLCATSRADSGSSTDTQYFGPGTRLTVL.

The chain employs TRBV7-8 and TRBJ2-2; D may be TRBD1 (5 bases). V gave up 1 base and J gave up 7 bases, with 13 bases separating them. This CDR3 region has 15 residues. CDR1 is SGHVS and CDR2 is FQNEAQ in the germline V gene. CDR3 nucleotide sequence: TGTGCCAGCAGCTTAGTATGGGGCAGGGACGGGGAGCTGTTTTTT. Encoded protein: CASSLVWGRDGELFF.

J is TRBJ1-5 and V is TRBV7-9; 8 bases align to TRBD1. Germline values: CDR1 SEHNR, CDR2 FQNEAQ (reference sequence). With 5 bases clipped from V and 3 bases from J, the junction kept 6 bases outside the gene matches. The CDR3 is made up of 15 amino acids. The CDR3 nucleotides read TGTGCCAGCAGCCCGGGACAGGAGTACAATCAGCCCCAGCATTTT. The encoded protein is CASSPGQEYNQPQHF.

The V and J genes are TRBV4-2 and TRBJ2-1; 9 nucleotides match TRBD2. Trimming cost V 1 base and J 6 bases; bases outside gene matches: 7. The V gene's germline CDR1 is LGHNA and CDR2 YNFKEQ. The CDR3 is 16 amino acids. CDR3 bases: TGTGCCAGCAGCCAAGCGTCCAGCGGGAGGACCAATGAGCAGTTCTTC. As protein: CASSQASSGRTNEQFF.

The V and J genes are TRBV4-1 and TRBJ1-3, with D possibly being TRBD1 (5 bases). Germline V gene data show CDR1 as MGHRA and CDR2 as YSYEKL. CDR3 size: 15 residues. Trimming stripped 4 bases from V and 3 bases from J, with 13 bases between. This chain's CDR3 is CASSLWGGDGNTIYF. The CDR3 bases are TGCGCCAGCAGCCTTTGGGGGGGGGATGGAAACACCATATATTTT.

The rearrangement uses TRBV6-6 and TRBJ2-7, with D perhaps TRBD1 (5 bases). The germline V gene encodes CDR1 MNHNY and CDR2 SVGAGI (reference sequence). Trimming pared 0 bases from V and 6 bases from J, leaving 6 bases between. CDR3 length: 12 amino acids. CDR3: CASSYSGVEQYF. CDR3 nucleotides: TGTGCCAGCAGTTACTCAGGGGTCGAGCAGTACTTC.

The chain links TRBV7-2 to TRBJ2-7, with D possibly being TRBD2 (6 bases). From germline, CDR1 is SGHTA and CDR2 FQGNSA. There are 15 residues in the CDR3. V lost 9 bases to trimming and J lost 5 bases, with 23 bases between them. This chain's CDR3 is CARRTKTRWFHEQYF. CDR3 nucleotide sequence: TGTGCCAGGAGAACAAAGACTAGGTGGTTCCACGAGCAGTACTTC.

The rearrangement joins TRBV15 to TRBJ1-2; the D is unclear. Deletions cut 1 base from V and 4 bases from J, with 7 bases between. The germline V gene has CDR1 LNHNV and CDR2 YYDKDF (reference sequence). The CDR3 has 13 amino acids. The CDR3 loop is CATSRGQVYGYTF. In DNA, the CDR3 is TGTGCCACCAGCAGAGGTCAGGTCTATGGCTACACCTTC.

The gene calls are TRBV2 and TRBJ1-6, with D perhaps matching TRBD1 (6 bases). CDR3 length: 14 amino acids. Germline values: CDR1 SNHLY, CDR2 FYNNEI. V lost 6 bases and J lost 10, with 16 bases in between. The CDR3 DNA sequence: TGTGCCAGCAGGGGGGACAAATTGGGATCACCCCTCCACTTT. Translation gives CASRGDKLGSPLHF. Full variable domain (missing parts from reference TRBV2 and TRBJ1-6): EPEVTQTPSHQVTQMGQEVILRCVPISNHLYFYWYRQILGQKVEFLVSFYNNEISEKSEIFDDQFSVERPDGSNFTLKIRSTKLEDSAMYFCASRGDKLGSPLHFGNGTRLTVT.

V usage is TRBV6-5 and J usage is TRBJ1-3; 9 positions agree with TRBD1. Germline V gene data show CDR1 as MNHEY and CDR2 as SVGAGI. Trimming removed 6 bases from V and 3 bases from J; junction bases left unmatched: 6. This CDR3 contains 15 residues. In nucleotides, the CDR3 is TGTGCCAGCAGGCCCGGGACAGGGAGTGGAAACACCATATATTTT. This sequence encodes CASRPGTGSGNTIYF.

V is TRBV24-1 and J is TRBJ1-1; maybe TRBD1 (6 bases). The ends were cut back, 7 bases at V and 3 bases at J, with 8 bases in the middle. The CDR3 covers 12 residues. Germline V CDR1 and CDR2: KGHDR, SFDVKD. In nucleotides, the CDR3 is TGTGCCACCAGAGAGGGGGACACTGAAGCTTTCTTT. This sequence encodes CATREGDTEAFF.

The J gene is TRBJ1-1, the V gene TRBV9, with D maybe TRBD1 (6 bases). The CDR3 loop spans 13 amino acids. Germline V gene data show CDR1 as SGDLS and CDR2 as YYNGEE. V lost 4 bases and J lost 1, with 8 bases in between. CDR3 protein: CASSLDRNTEAFF. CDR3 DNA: TGTGCCAGCAGCTTGGACAGGAACACTGAAGCTTTCTTT. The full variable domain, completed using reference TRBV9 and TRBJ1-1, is DSGVTQTPKHLITATGQRVTLRCSPRSGDLSVYWYQQSLDQGLQFLIQYYNGEERAKGNILERFSAQQFPDLHSELNLSSLELGDSALYFCASSLDRNTEAFFGQGTRLTVV.

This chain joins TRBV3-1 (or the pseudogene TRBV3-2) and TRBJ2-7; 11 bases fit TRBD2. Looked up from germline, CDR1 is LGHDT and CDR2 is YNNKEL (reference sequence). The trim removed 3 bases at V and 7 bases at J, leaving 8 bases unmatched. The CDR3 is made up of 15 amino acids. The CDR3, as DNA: TGTGCCAGCAGCCATGGAGGACTAGCGGGTGGAGAGCAGTACTTC. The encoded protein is CASSHGGLAGGEQYF.

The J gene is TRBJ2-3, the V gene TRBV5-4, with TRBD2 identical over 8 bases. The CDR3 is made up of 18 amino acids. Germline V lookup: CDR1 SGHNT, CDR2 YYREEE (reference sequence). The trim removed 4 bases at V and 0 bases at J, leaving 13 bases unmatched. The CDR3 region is CASSLPRASGQSTDTQYF. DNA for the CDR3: TGTGCCAGCAGCCTACCAAGGGCTAGCGGGCAGAGCACAGATACGCAGTATTTT.

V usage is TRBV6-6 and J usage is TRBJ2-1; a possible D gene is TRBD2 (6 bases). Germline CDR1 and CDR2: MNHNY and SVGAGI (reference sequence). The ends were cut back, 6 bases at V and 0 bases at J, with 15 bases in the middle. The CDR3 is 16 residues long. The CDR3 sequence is CASRVSGGTSYNEQFF. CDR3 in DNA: TGTGCCAGCAGGGTATCTGGAGGGACCTCCTACAATGAGCAGTTCTTC.

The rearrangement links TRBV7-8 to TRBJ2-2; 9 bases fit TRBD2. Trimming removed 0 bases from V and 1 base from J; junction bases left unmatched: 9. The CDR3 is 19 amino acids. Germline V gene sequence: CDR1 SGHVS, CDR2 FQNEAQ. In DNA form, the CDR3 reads TGTGCCAGCAGCTTAGCGCTAAGGCTAGCGGGGATGAACACCGGGGAGCTGTTTTTT. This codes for CASSLALRLAGMNTGELFF.

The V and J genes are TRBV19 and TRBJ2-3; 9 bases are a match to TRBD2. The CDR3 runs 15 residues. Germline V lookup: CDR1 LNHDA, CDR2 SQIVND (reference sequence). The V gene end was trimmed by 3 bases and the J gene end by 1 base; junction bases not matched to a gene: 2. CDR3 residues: CASSIPSGGTDTQYF. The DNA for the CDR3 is TGTGCCAGTAGTATCCCTAGCGGGGGCACAGATACGCAGTATTTT.

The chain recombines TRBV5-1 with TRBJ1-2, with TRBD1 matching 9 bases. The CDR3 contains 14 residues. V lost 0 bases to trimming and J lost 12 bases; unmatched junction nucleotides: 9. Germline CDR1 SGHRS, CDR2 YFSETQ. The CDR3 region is CASSLDGTGSRHTF. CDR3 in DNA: TGCGCCAGCAGCTTGGATGGGACAGGGTCTAGACACACCTTC.

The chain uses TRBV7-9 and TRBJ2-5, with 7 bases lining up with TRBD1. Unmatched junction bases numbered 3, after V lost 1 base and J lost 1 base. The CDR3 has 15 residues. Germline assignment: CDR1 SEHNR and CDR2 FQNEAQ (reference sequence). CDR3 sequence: CASSLEQGPQETQYF. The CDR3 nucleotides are TGTGCCAGCAGCTTAGAACAGGGGCCCCAAGAGACCCAGTACTTC. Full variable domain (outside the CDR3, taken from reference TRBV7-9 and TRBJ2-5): DTGVSQNPRHKITKRGQNVTFRCDPISEHNRLYWYRQTLGQGPEFLTYFQNEAQLEKSRLLSDRFSAERPKGSFSTLEIQRTEQGDSAMYLCASSLEQGPQETQYFGPGTRLLVL.

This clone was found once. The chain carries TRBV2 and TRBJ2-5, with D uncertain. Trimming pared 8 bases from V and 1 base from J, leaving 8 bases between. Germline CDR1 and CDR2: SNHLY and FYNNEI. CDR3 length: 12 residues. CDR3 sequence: CASAAAQETQYF. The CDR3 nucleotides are TGTGCCAGCGCGGCAGCCCAAGAGACCCAGTACTTC.